This TCR beta chain was observed in a study of T cell repertoires in aging, cancer and after chemotherapy. Study-wide results and caveats: Healthy donors lost TCR diversity with age mainly through richness, cancer patients through richness and evenness. The repertoire data cannot show anything about immunological memory following chemotherapy. Median generation probability rose over the chemotherapy interval in each cancer cohort, suggesting rebound thymic output.

In the case of this clonotype: Its antigen remains unidentified.

TCR beta rearrangements were amplified from peripheral blood genomic DNA. Rearranged V-D-J TRB sequences were amplified with a mixed TRB-A/B primer pool. TCRdb recomputed calls from the multiplex PCR reads with MiXCR, one row per CDR3 protein. This sample has roughly 7,000 distinct CDR3 sequences; 40% occur once, and the top ten carry more than 12%. V was pared by 0 bases and J by 3 bases, with 3 bases between. Germline assignment: CDR1 ENHRY and CDR2 SYGVKD. This CDR3 has 12 amino acids. The receptor's source is a human donor in good health. Specimen: blood. The J gene is TRBJ2-7, the V gene TRBV10-3, with D uncertain. The CDR3 sequence: CAISESNYEQYF. In DNA, the CDR3 is TGTGCCATCAGTGAGTCGAACTACGAGCAGTACTTC.